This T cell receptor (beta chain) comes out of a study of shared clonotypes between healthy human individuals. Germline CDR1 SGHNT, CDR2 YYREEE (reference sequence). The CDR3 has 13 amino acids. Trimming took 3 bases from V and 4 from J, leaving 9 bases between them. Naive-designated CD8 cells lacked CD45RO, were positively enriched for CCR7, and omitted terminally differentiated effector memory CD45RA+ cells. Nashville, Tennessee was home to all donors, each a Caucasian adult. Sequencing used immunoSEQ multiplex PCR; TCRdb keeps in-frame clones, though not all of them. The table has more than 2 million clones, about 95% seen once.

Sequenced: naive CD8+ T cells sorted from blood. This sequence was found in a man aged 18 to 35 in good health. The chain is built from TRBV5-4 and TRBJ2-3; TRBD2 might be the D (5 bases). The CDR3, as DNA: TGTGCCAGCAGCTCTTCCGGGGCAGATACGCAGTATTTT. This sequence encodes CASSSSGADTQYF.